A single TCR beta chain is shown here with its context. No antigen is known for it. This specimen comes from a study of beta chain features in type 1 diabetes. The V gene end was trimmed by 4 bases and the J gene end by 5 bases; junction bases not matched to a gene: 2. Germline V gene sequence: CDR1 LNHDA, CDR2 SQIVND (reference sequence). The CDR3 totals 13 residues. Overall study results and limits: Within each of all four CD4+ subsets, Type 1 diabetes patients had TCRB CDR3s that were moderately but significantly shorter.

Expressed TCRB transcripts were sequenced, since all the RNA that had been isolated was reverse transcribed. The assay was immunoSEQ multiplex PCR, and TCRdb's table has in-frame clones only and misses some. The sample yields tens of thousands of clones, more than 45% seen once. The V gene is TRBV19, the J gene TRBJ1-5, with 7 bases that match TRBD1. The sequence was obtained from a man aged 18 to 30 with type 1 diabetes. The source material was stem cell memory CD4+ T cells from blood. The CDR3 DNA sequence: TGTGCCAGTAGTAGCCAGGGGGATCAGCCCCAGCATTTT. Translating it yields CASSSQGDQPQHF. Complete variable domain (other parts from reference TRBV19 and TRBJ1-5): DGGITQSPKYLFRKEGQNVTLSCEQNLNHDAMYWYRQDPGQGLRLIYYSQIVNDFQKGDIAEGYSVSREKKESFPLTVTSAQKNPTAFYLCASSSQGDQPQHFGDGTRLSIL.